This TCR beta chain was recorded in a study of technical replicates of blood from several donors (dated by TCRdb to 2016 to 2017). Library method: the immunoSEQ multiplex PCR assay. Imported from immuneACCESS, the table was reduced by TCRdb to in-frame sequences with V and J called. These copies leave out some clones; in studies compared against another copy, an unresolved V gene accounts for under half, and the cause of the remainder is not known. The sample records roughly 56,000 clones, around 87% of which are singletons. The ten largest clonotypes hold roughly 5% of the sample. Details on this clone: Its target antigen remains unknown. The sample holds no much larger clone one base away, and base qualities are not on file.

The CDR3 covers 13 residues, taking in both the cysteine and the phenylalanine. The sequence is cut down to CDR3 DNA, 39 bases in frame from base 1. Looking up the germline V gene yields CDR1 SNHLY and CDR2 FYNNEI. Trimming leaves V shorter by 7 bases and J shorter by 8 bases, with the junction holding 9 bases beyond the gene matches. The receptor comes from a human donor in good health. Some clones in this sample may be carry-over from other donors' samples. This sequence uses TRBV2 and TRBJ1-2; the junction holds 8 bases that match TRBD1. The specimen sequenced was PBMCs. The sequenced DNA is TGTGCCAGCACCCAGGGGGCAATTGGAGGCTACACCTTC. This gives the protein CASTQGAIGGYTF.